The present T cell receptor (beta chain) was sequenced within a study of blood T cell repertoires in COVID-19 (dated by TCRdb to about 2020). Some background on the complete study: The collaborator samples originated in the United States, Italy and Spain and spanned the acute and convalescent phases of COVID-19. The material from the prospective study consisted of cDNA or gDNA derived from T cells, B-cell-depleted T cells, or PBMCs. Deeply sampled blood TCRbeta repertoires from subjects exposed to, actively infected with, or recovered from COVID-19 were included in the dataset. The repertoires were released in a freely available public database intended as a resource for research on the immune response to SARS-CoV-2. The samples were drawn from the first 160 participants of the ongoing ImmuneRACE study and from about 1,200 subjects provided by 6 global collaborators. A de-identified subject ID, COVID-19 status, age in years and sex were almost always included in the sample metadata. Where HLA class I and class II types were available, the types were taken from metadata supplied by the sample provider, not from assay-based typing. Results and caveats for the whole study, not just this receptor: How much clinical and demographic metadata was included differed by source and by participant, and the metadata was provided uncurated.

This clone was observed once. Its antigen target is currently unknown. No quality values exist for individual bases; no much larger clone is one base distant. TCRbeta CDR3 regions were amplified from genomic DNA by means of the immunoSEQ Assay, a bias-controlled multiplex PCR. Per the source publication's procedure: Within the assay, amplification of reference gene primers was used to estimate how many nucleated cells each sample contained. To quantify the absolute abundance of each unique TCRbeta CDR3 rearrangement, sequence reads were collapsed and filtered. For each sample, productive Simpson clonality was calculated as the square root of Simpson's diversity index over productive rearrangements. Entries here come from immuneACCESS through TCRdb and include only in-frame sequences with V and J called. Some clones fail to appear in such tables; in the studies checked, an unresolved V gene covers under half of the shortfall, and the cause of the remainder is unknown. V, J and clone size reflect that table, while D and trimming were determined from the DNA. This sample lists 95,000 to 110,000 clones; about 91% were detected once. Together, the top ten hold roughly 5.6% of the sample.

Each collaborating institution followed its own protocols to collect whole blood in K2EDTA tubes. Collaborator samples were shipped for TCRbeta analysis as frozen whole blood, isolated PBMCs, or DNA extracted from either sample type. Counted from cysteine to phenylalanine, this CDR3 has 14 amino acids. Only the CDR3 DNA stays, 42 bases, in frame from base 1. V loses 7 bases, J loses 3 bases, and the germline ends lie 17 bases apart. The germline V gene encodes CDR1 SGHNT and CDR2 YYREEE (reference sequence). This clonotype originated in a human donor in a cohort sampled during active COVID-19. Input material: peripheral blood. Recombination joined TRBV5-4 with TRBJ2-7; the D gene remains uncertain. CDR3 loop: CASGNPERFYEQYF. The DNA sequence follows: TGTGCCAGCGGTAACCCGGAGAGATTCTACGAGCAGTACTTC.